The 20 T cell receptor beta chains presented below share a single source sample, sequenced in a study of CD8 T cells in ankylosing spondylitis. Findings and limits, study-wide: A motif in TCR beta, a set of about eight highly homologous variants, appeared characteristic of ankylosing spondylitis blood.

These receptors' antigens are unknown. In TCRdb, the 5' RACE reads were re-called with MiXCR into one record per CDR3 protein. Of some 840,000 distinct CDR3 sequences listed, approximately 12% are singletons. Sequences were obtained from blood, either unsorted or a sorted T cell fraction (not recorded which). The receptors derive from a male donor with ankylosing spondylitis.

This chain connects TRBV24-1 to TRBJ2-1, with 8 bases matching TRBD1. Unmatched junction bases numbered 10, after V lost 3 bases and J lost 7 bases. The CDR3 covers 16 residues. Looked up from germline, CDR1 is KGHDR and CDR2 is SFDVKD. CDR3 sequence: CATSDRTGSKWNEQFF. As DNA, the CDR3 is TGTGCCACCAGTGATCGGACAGGGTCCAAGTGGAATGAGCAGTTCTTC.

This clonotype was observed a few times. The genes are TRBV10-3 and TRBJ2-4; no clear D. V shed 6 bases and J shed 8 bases, with 20 bases lying between them. The CDR3 sequence is 15 residues long. Germline loops: CDR1 ENHRY, CDR2 SYGVKD. The CDR3 coding sequence is TGTGCCATCAGCGACGATGGGAACCGCCGGGACATTCAGTACTTC. As protein: CAISDDGNRRDIQYF.

This clonotype was seen a few times. The chain employs TRBV5-6 and TRBJ2-5, with 9 positions matching TRBD2. CDR3 length: 18 residues. In germline, CDR1 is SGHDT, CDR2 YYEEEE. Unmatched junction bases numbered 16, after V lost 5 bases and J lost 2 bases. CDR3 protein: CASSFSRSGGLLQETQYF. CDR3 bases: TGTGCCAGCAGTTTCTCCAGGAGCGGGGGGTTGCTTCAAGAGACCCAGTACTTC.

V usage is TRBV11-3 and J usage is TRBJ2-5; 12 bases fit TRBD2. Germline V CDR1 and CDR2: SGHNT, YENEEA. V shed 4 bases, J shed 4 bases, and the junction held 7 bases outside the gene matches. There are 16 residues in the CDR3. The CDR3 protein is CASSYSGLAGIETQYF. CDR3 nucleotide sequence: TGTGCCAGCAGCTACTCCGGACTAGCGGGGATAGAGACCCAGTACTTC. The entire variable domain, with the rest obtained from reference TRBV11-3 and TRBJ2-5, is as follows: EAGVVQSPRYKIIEKKQPVAFWCNPISGHNTLYWYLQNLGQGPELLIRYENEEAVDDSQLPKDRFSAERLKGVDSTLKIQPAELGDSAVYLCASSYSGLAGIETQYFGPGTRLLVL.

The V gene is TRBV6-2 or TRBV6-3, the J gene TRBJ2-7; D might be TRBD2 (5 bases). CDR3 length equals 13 residues. Germline V gene sequence: CDR1 MNHEY, CDR2 SVGEGT. V lost 6 bases and J 3 bases, leaving 12 bases between the germline ends. The CDR3 sequence: CASSLIEGYEQYF. Written as DNA, the CDR3 is TGTGCCAGCAGCCTTATAGAGGGCTACGAGCAGTACTTC.

Only a few counts were recorded for this clonotype. This chain joins TRBV11-1 and TRBJ2-7; unclear D gene. V was shortened by 2 bases and J by 3 bases, with 8 bases between the two germline ends. Germline V lookup: CDR1 SGHAT, CDR2 FQDESV (reference sequence). This CDR3 is 13 amino acids long. Here the CDR3 DNA reads TGTGCCAGCAGCTTACACGGATACTACGAGCAGTACTTC. Its protein is CASSLHGYYEQYF.

The chain employs TRBV27 and TRBJ2-2, with a tentative D call TRBD2 (5 bases). Looked up from germline, CDR1 is MNHEY and CDR2 is SMNVEV (reference sequence). CDR3 length: 14 amino acids. The V and J ends lost 5 bases and 6 bases respectively, with 13 bases between them. The CDR3 nucleotides are TGTGCCAGCAGTCTTGGGAGTTGGGCCGGGGAGCTGTTTTTT. Translated, it gives CASSLGSWAGELFF.

This clonotype was seen many times. This sequence joins TRBV10-2 and TRBJ2-1, with 9 bases matching TRBD2. The V and J ends lost 8 bases and 10 bases, in that order; junction bases with no gene match: 12. CDR1 is WSHSY, CDR2 SAAADI, per germline. This CDR3 is built from 14 residues. The CDR3 spells CASRGKVAGAEQFF. The CDR3 DNA follows: TGCGCCAGCCGGGGTAAAGTAGCGGGAGCGGAGCAGTTCTTC.

V and J are TRBV28 and TRBJ2-3, with a weak D call TRBD2 (5 bases). This CDR3 has 20 residues. Germline V gene lookup returns CDR1 MDHEN and CDR2 SYDVKM. Trimming cost V 6 bases and J 5 bases, with 33 bases left between them. CDR3 in amino acids: CASSAPRQLVFGGRGDTQYF. In DNA, the CDR3 is TGTGCCAGCAGCGCACCCCGCCAACTGGTTTTTGGAGGCCGGGGAGATACGCAGTATTTT.

The table lists this clonotype with a few counts. The chain employs TRBV3-1 and TRBJ1-1; D not certain. The germline V and J ends were trimmed by 0 bases and 7 bases, with 9 bases remaining between them. Germline V lookup: CDR1 LGHDT, CDR2 YNNKEL (reference sequence). The length of the CDR3 is 13 residues. This CDR3 is CASSQDAGREAFF. CDR3 bases: TGTGCCAGCAGCCAAGATGCCGGGCGTGAAGCTTTCTTT.

The V gene is TRBV5-4, the J gene TRBJ2-1, with 11 bases aligning to TRBD2. Looked up from germline, CDR1 is SGHNT and CDR2 is YYREEE (reference sequence). The CDR3 sequence is 16 residues long. Unmatched junction bases numbered 10, after V lost 4 bases and J lost 7 bases. CDR3 in amino acids: CASSPVPSGGWNEQFF. CDR3 sequence (DNA): TGTGCCAGCAGCCCGGTACCTAGCGGGGGGTGGAATGAGCAGTTCTTC.

The table lists this clonotype with a few counts. The V call is TRBV20-1, the J call TRBJ1-1; possibly TRBD1 for D (5 bases). The V end was cut by 4 bases, the J end by 0 bases, with 12 bases between. This CDR3 is 14 amino acids long. Germline CDR1 and CDR2: DFQATT and SNEGSKA (reference sequence). The CDR3 sequence is CSAISKGLNTEAFF. CDR3 nucleotide sequence: TGCAGTGCTATTAGCAAGGGGTTGAACACTGAAGCTTTCTTT.

The chain couples TRBV11-2 to TRBJ2-3, with D possibly TRBD1 on 6 matching bases. Germline assignment: CDR1 SGHAT and CDR2 FQNNGV. This CDR3 is built from 13 residues. V lost 4 bases and J lost 5, with 10 bases in between. CDR3 nucleotides: TGTGCCAGCAGCTCAATACAGGGAGATACGCAGTATTTT. Protein: CASSSIQGDTQYF.

This clonotype came up many times. The chain uses TRBV7-9 and TRBJ1-1; 8 positions match TRBD1. Germline V lookup: CDR1 SEHNR, CDR2 FQNEAQ (reference sequence). Unmatched junction bases numbered 3, after V lost 3 bases and J lost 3 bases. The CDR3 spans 14 residues. For the CDR3, the DNA is TGTGCCAGCAGCTTCCAACAGGGGGACACTGAAGCTTTCTTT. It translates to CASSFQQGDTEAFF.

On this clonotype itself: With a much larger clone just one base away, this may be a read error. V gene TRBV4-3 combines with J gene TRBJ2-1; 9 bases map to TRBD2. This CDR3 is 16 amino acids long. Germline-derived CDR1 and CDR2 are LGHNA and YSLEER. With V trimmed by 3 bases and J by 10 bases, 13 bases remained unmatched. The CDR3 DNA follows: TGCGCCAGCAGCCAGGCCGGGACTAGCAGGTTCTGGGAGCAGTTCTTC. As protein: CASSQAGTSRFWEQFF.

This chain links TRBV20-1 with TRBJ2-5; 12 bases agree with TRBD2. Germline CDR1 and CDR2: DFQATT and SNEGSKA (reference sequence). With 6 bases clipped from V and 5 bases from J, the junction kept 7 bases outside the gene matches. This CDR3 has 14 amino acids. CDR3 residues: CSAKSGTSGETQYF. The CDR3 DNA is TGCAGTGCGAAGAGCGGGACTAGCGGGGAGACCCAGTACTTC.

The CDR3 reads CASSLGWTEVEDTGELFF. In DNA form, the CDR3 reads TGTGCCAGCAGCTTAGGGTGGACAGAGGTTGAAGACACCGGGGAGCTGTTTTTT. This chain uses TRBV11-2 with TRBJ2-2; perhaps TRBD1 as D (6 bases). Germline V lookup: CDR1 SGHAT, CDR2 FQNNGV. The CDR3 contains 18 residues. The ends were cut back, 1 base at V and 3 bases at J, with 18 bases in the middle.

This clonotype has ten or more counts. The chain is built from TRBV7-2 and TRBJ2-4; TRBD1 matches 7 bases. This CDR3 region has 13 residues. Germline CDR1 reads SGHTA; CDR2 reads FQGNSA. Unmatched junction bases numbered 4, after V lost 5 bases and J lost 6 bases. In nucleotides, the CDR3 is TGTGCCAGCAGCCAAGACAGGGTAAACATTCAGTACTTC. As protein: CASSQDRVNIQYF.

As concerns this clonotype: With a much larger clone just one base away, this may be a read error. The J gene is TRBJ1-5, the V gene TRBV7-9, with a tentative D call TRBD1 (5 bases). The CDR3 extends over 12 amino acids. Germline CDR1 is SEHNR and CDR2 is FQNEAQ (reference sequence). The CDR3: CASTPGDQAQHF. CDR3 DNA sequence: TGTGCCAGCACCCCGGGGGATCAGGCCCAGCATTTT.

The chain couples TRBV20-1 to TRBJ2-7; the match to TRBD1 covers 10 bases. The CDR3 length is 13 residues. Losses at the gene ends were 5 bases for V and 9 bases for J; bases not matched to a gene: 10. Germline CDR1 reads DFQATT; CDR2 reads SNEGSKA (reference sequence). In nucleotides, the CDR3 is TGCAGTGCTCGGGACAGGGGTCCCCTAGGGCAGTACTTC. Translating it yields CSARDRGPLGQYF.